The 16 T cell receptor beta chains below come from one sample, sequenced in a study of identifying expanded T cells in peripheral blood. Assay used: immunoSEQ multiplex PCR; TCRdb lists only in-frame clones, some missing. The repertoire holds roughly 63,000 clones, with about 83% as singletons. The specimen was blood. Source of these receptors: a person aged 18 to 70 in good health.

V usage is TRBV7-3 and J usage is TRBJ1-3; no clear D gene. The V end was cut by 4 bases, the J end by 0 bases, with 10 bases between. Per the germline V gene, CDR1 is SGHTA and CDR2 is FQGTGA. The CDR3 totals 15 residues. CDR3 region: CASSSPRSSGNTIYF. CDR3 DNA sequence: TGTGCCAGCAGCTCCCCCCGAAGCTCTGGAAACACCATATATTTT.

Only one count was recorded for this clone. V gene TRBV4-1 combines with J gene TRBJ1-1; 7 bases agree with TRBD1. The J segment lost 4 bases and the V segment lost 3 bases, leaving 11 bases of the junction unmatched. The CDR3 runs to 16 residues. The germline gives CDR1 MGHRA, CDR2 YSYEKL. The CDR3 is CASSQGSTGVGTEAFF. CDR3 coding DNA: TGCGCCAGCAGCCAGGGAAGTACAGGGGTCGGCACTGAAGCTTTCTTT.

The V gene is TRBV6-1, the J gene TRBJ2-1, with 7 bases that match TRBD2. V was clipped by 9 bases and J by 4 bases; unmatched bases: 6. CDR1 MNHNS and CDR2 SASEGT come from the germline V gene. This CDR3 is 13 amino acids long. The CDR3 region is CASRREVYNEQFF. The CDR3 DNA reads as TGTGCCAGTCGACGGGAGGTTTACAATGAGCAGTTCTTC.

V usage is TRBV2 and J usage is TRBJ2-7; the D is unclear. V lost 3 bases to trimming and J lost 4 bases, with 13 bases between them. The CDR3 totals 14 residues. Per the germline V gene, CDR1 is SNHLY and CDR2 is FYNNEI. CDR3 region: CASSDSPWGYEQYF. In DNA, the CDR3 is TGTGCCAGCAGTGATTCTCCCTGGGGTTACGAGCAGTACTTC.

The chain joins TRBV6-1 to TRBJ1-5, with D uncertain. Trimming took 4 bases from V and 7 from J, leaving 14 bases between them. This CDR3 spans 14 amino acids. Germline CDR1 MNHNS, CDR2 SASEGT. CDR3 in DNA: TGTGCCAGCAGTGGTCCGGGTGTCGAGCAGCCCCAGCATTTT. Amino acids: CASSGPGVEQPQHF.

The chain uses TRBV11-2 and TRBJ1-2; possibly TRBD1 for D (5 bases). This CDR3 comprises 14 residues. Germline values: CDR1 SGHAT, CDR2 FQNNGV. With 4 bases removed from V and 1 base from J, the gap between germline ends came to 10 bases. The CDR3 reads CASSSGTFNYGYTF. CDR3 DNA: TGTGCCAGCAGCTCAGGGACCTTTAACTATGGCTACACCTTC.

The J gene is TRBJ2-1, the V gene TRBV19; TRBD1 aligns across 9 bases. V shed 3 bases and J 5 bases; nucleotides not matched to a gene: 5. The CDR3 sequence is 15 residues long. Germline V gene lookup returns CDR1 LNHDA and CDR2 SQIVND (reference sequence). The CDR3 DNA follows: TGTGCCAGTAGTATGGGGGGGACAGGGCACAATGAGCAGTTCTTC. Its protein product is CASSMGGTGHNEQFF.

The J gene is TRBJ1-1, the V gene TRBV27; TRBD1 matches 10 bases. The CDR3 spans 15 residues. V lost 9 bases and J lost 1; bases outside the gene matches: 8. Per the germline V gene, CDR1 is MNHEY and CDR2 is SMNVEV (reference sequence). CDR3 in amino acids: CASCRDRGPNTEAFF. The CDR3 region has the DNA TGTGCCAGTTGCCGGGACAGGGGACCGAACACTGAAGCTTTCTTT.

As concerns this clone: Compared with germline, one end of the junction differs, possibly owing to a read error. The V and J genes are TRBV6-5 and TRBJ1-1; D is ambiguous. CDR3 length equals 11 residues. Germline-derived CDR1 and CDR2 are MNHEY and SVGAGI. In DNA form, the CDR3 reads TGTGCCAGCAGCCCTAACAGTGAAGCTTTCTTT. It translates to CASSPNSEAFF.

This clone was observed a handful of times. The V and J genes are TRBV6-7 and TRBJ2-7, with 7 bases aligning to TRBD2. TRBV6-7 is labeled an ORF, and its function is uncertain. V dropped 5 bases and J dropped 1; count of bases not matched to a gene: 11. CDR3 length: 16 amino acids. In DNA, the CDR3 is TGTGCCAGCAGTGAAAATCCGGGGGGAACTTCCTACGAGCAGTACGTC. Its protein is CASSENPGGTSYEQYV.

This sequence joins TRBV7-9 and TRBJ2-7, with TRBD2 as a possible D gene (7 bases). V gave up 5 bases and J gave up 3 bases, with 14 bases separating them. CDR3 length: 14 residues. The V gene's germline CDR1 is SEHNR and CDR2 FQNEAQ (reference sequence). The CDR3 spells CASSHAGAVYEQYV. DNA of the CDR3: TGTGCCAGCAGCCATGCGGGGGCCGTCTACGAGCAGTACGTC.

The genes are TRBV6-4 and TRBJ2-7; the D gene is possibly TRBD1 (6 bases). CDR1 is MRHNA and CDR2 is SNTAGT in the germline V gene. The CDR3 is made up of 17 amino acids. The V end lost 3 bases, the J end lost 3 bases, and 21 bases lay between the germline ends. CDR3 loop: CASSDKWSPGGFYEQYV. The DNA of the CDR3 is TGTGCCAGCAGTGATAAATGGAGTCCTGGGGGCTTCTACGAGCAGTACGTC.

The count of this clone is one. This CDR3 reads CASSGPDITSSYEQYV. The CDR3 region has the DNA TGTGCCAGCAGTGGACCGGACATAACAAGCTCCTACGAGCAGTACGTC. V gene TRBV6-1 combines with J gene TRBJ2-7; weak D call: TRBD1 (5 bases). CDR1 MNHNS and CDR2 SASEGT come from the germline V gene. V was pared by 4 bases and J by 0 bases, with 16 bases between. The CDR3 length is 16 residues.

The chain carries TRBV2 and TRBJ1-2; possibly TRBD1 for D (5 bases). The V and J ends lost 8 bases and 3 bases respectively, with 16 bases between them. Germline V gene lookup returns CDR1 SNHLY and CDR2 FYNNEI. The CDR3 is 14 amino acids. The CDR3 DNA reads TGTGCCAGCCTCCTCACCTGGGGCGACTATGGCTACACCTTC. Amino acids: CASLLTWGDYGYTF.

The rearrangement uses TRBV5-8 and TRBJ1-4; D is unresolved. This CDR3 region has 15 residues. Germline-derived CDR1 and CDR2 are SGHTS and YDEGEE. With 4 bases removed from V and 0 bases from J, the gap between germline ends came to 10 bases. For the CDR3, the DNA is TGTGCCAGCAGCGCGTCAGGTGCAACTAATGAAAAACTGTTTTTT. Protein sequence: CASSASGATNEKLFF.

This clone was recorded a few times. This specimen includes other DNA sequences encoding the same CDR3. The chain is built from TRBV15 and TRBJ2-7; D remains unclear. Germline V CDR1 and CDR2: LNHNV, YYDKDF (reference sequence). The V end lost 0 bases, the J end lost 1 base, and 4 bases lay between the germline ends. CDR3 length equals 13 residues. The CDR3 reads CATSRDRSYEQYF. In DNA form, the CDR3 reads TGTGCCACCAGCAGAGATCGTTCCTACGAGCAGTACTTC.